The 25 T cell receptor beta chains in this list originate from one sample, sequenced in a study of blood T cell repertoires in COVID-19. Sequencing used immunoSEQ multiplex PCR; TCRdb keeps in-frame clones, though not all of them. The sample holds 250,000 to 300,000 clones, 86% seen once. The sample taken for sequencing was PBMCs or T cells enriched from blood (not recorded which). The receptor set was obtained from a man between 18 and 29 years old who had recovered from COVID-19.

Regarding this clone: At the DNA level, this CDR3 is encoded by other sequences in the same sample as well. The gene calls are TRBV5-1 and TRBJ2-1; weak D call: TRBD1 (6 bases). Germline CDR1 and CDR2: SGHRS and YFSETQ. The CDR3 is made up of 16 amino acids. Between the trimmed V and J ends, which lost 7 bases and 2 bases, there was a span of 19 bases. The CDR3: CASSLGASGAYNEQFF. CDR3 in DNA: TGCGCCAGCTCACTTGGGGCGTCAGGGGCCTACAATGAGCAGTTCTTC.

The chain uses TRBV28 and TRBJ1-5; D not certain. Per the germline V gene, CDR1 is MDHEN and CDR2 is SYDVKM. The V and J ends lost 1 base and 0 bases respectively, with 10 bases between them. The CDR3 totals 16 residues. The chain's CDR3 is CASSLLFPYSNQPQHF. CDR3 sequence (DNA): TGTGCCAGCAGTTTATTATTCCCTTATAGCAATCAGCCCCAGCATTTT.

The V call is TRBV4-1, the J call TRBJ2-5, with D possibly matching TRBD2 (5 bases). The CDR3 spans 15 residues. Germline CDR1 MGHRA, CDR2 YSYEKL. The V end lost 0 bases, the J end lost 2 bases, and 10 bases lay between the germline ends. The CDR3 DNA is TGCGCCAGCAGCCAAGATTTCCGGACTCAAGAGACCCAGTACTTC. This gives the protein CASSQDFRTQETQYF.

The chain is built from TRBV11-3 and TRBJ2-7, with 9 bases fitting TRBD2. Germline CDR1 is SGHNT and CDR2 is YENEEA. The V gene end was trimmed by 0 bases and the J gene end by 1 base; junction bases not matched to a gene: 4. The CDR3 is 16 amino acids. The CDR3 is CASSLEQAGGSYEQYF. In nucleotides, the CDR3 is TGTGCCAGCAGCTTAGAGCAAGCGGGGGGATCCTACGAGCAGTACTTC.

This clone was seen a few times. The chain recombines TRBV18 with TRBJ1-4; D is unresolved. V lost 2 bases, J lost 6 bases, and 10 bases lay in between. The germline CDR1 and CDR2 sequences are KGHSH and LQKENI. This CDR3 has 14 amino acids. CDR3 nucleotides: TGTGCCAGCTCACCAGCTCCTACTCATGAAAAACTGTTTTTT. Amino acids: CASSPAPTHEKLFF.

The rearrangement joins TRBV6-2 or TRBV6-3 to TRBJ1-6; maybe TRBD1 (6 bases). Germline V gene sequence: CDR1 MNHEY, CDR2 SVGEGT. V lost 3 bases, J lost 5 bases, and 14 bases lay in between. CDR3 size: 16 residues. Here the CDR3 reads CASSYRRPGDNSPLHF. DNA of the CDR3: TGTGCCAGCAGTTATCGGAGGCCAGGGGATAATTCACCCCTCCACTTT.

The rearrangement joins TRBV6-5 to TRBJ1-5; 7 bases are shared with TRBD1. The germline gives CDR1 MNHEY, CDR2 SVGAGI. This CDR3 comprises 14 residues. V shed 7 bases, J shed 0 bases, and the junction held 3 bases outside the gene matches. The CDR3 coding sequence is TGTGCCAGCAAAGGACAGGATAGCAATCAGCCCCAGCATTTT. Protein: CASKGQDSNQPQHF.

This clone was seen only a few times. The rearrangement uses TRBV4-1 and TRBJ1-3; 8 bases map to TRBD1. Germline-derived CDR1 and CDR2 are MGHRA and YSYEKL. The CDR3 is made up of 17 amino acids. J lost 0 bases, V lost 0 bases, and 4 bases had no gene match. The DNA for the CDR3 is TGCGCCAGCAGCCAAGAAGGGGGACAGGCCTCTGGAAACACCATATATTTT. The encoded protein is CASSQEGGQASGNTIYF.

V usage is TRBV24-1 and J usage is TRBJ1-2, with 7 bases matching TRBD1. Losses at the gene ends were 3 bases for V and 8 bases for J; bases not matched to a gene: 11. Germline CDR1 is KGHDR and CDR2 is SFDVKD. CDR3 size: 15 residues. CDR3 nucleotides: TGTGCCACCAGTGATGCCTCGACAGGGTCGGACGGCTACACCTTC. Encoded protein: CATSDASTGSDGYTF.

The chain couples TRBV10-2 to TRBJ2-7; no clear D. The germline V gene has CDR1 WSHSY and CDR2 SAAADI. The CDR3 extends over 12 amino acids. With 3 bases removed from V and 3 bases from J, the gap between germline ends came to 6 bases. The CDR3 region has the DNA TGCGCCAGCAGTGACAACAGCTACGAGCAGTACTTC. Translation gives CASSDNSYEQYF.

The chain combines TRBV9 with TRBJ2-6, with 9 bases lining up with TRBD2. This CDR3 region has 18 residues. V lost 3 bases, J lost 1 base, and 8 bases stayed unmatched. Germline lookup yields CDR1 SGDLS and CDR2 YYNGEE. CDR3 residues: CASSDGGTSPSGANVLTF. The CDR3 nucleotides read TGTGCCAGCAGCGACGGGGGGACTAGCCCTTCTGGGGCCAACGTCCTGACTTTC.

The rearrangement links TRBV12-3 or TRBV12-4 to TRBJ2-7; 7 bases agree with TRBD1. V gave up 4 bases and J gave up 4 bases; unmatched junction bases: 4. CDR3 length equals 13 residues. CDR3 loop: CASSWGTEYEQYF. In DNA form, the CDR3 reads TGTGCCAGCAGTTGGGGGACAGAGTACGAGCAGTACTTC.

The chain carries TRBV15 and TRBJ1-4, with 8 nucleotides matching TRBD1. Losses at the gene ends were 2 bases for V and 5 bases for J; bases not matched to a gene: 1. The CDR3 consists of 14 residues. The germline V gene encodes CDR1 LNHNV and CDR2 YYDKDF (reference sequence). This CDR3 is CATSRRTGNEKLFF. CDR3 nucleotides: TGTGCCACCAGCAGAAGGACAGGGAATGAAAAACTGTTTTTT.

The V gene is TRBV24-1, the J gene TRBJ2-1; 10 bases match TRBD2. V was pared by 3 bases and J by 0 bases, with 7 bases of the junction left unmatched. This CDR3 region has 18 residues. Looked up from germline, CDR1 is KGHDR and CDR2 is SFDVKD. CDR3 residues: CATSDPRLAGSSYNEQFF. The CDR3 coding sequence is TGTGCCACCAGTGATCCAAGACTAGCGGGCAGCTCCTACAATGAGCAGTTCTTC.

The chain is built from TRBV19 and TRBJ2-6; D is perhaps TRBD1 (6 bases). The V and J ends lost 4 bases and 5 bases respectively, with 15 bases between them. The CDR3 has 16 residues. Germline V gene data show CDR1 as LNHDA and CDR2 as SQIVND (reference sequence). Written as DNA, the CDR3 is TGTGCCAGTAGTACCTACAGGGACCCAAGGGCCAACGTCCTGACTTTC. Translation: CASSTYRDPRANVLTF.

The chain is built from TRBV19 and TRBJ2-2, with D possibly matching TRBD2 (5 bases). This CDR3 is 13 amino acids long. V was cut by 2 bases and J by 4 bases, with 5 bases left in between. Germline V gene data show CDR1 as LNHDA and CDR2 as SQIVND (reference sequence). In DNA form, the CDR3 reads TGTGCCAGTAGTATACGGGGCACCGGGGAGCTGTTTTTT. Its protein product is CASSIRGTGELFF.

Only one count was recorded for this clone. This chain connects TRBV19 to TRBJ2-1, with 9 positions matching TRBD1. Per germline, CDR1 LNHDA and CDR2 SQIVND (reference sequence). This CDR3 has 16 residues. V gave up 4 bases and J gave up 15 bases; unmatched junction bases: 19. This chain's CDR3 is CASSTTEGTGTHRRFF. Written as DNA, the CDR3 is TGTGCCAGTAGTACCACCGAGGGGACAGGGACCCACAGGAGGTTCTTC.

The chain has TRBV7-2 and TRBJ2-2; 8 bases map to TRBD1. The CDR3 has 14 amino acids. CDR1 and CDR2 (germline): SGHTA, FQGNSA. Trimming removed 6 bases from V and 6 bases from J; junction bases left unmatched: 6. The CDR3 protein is CASRYRQGPGELFF. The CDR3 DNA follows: TGTGCCAGCAGATACCGACAGGGGCCCGGGGAGCTGTTTTTT.

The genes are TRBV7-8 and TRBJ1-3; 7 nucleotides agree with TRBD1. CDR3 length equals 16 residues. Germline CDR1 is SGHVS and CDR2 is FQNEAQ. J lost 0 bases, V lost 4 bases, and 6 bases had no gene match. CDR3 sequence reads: CASSSQGQISGNTIYF. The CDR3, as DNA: TGTGCCAGCAGCTCCCAGGGACAGATCTCTGGAAACACCATATATTTT.

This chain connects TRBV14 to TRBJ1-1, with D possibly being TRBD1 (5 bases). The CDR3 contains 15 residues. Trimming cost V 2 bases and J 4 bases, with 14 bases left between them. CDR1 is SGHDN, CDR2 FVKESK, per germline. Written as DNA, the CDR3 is TGTGCCAGCAGCCAAAGGGGTTGGTATGGCACTGAAGCTTTCTTT. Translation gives CASSQRGWYGTEAFF.

DNA of the CDR3: TGTGCCAGCTCACCAGAAGGGGCGCGGGGCTACACCTTC. This codes for CASSPEGARGYTF. The chain employs TRBV18 and TRBJ1-2, with D maybe TRBD1 (5 bases). CDR1 is KGHSH and CDR2 is LQKENI in the germline V gene. V lost 2 bases to trimming and J lost 8 bases, with 12 bases between them. This CDR3 is 13 amino acids long.

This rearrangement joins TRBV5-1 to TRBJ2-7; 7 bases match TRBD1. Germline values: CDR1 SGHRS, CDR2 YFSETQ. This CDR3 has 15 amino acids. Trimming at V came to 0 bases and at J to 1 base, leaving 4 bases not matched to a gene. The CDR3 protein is CASSLAGTASYEQYF. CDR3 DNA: TGCGCCAGCAGCTTGGCCGGGACAGCATCCTACGAGCAGTACTTC.

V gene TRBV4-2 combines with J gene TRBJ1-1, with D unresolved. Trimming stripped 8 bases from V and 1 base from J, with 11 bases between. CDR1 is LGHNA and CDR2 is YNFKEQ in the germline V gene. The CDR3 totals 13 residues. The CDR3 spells CASRWPGNTEAFF. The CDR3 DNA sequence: TGTGCCAGCCGCTGGCCAGGGAACACTGAAGCTTTCTTT.

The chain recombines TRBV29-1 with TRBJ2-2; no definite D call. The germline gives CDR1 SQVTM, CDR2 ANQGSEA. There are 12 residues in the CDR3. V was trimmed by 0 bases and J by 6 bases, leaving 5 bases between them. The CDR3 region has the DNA TGCAGCGTTGAAGATCTTCCCGGGGAGCTGTTTTTT. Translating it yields CSVEDLPGELFF.

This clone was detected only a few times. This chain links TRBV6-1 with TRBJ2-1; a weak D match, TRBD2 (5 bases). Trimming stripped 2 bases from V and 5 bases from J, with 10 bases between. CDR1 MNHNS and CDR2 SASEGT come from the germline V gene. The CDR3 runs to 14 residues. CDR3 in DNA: TGTGCCAGCAGTGAAACCCGGGGAGACAATGAGCAGTTCTTC. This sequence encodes CASSETRGDNEQFF.